The sequence of this T cell receptor beta chain was determined in a study of patients and donors after allogeneic stem cell transplantation. There are a few counts of this clonotype. TCRdb re-called the RT-PCR reads with MiXCR, one entry per CDR3 protein. This table has 20,000 or so distinct CDR3 sequences, less than 45% appearing once. After removal of 0 bases from V and 8 bases from J, the junction contained 4 bases not matched to a gene. The CDR3 consists of 13 residues. Germline V gene data show CDR1 as SGHRS and CDR2 as YFSETQ. The sample was blood, either unsorted or a sorted T cell fraction (not recorded which). The V gene is TRBV5-1, the J gene TRBJ1-2, with 7 bases lining up with TRBD1. The clonotype comes from a human donor who was either an allogeneic HSCT recipient or a stem cell or donor lymphocyte infusion donor (not recorded which). It is not recorded whose cells these are; they may come from a transplant donor. The CDR3 loop reads CASSLEGGTGYTF. CDR3 nucleotides: TGCGCCAGCAGCTTGGAAGGGGGCACGGGCTACACCTTC. Supplemented by reference TRBV5-1 and TRBJ1-2, the full variable domain reads KAGVTQTPRYLIKTRGQQVTLSCSPISGHRSVSWYQQTPGQGLQFLFEYFSETQRNKGNFPGRFSGRQFSNSRSEMNVSTLELGDSALYLCASSLEGGTGYTFGSGTRLTVV.